The clone carrying this T cell receptor beta chain occurred a few times. Antigen: not known. Quantitative 5'-RACE with molecular barcodes produced the TCR beta libraries. Each CDR3 protein is one row after TCRdb ran MiXCR on the 5' RACE reads. The sample consists of roughly 300,000 distinct CDR3 sequences, under 8.5% of them appearing once. The data were taken from a study of CD8 T cells in ankylosing spondylitis. General observations from the study: Apparently characteristic of ankylosing spondylitis blood was a TCR beta motif (eight highly homologous variants). The study looked at matched synovial fluid samples from ankylosing spondylitis patients. Disease-linked clones were reported to be significantly enriched there.

Material for sequencing was blood, either unsorted or a sorted T cell fraction (not recorded which). The receptor was derived from a male donor with ankylosing spondylitis.

The CDR3 here is CASSLLDRGGGSRNEQFF. CDR3 coding DNA: TGTGCCAGCAGTTTATTAGATAGGGGAGGAGGTTCGAGGAATGAGCAGTTCTTC. The chain couples TRBV27 to TRBJ2-1, with D tentatively TRBD2 (6 bases). Germline V gene sequence: CDR1 MNHEY, CDR2 SMNVEV (reference sequence). CDR3 length equals 18 residues. V lost 1 base and J 7 bases, leaving 23 bases between the germline ends.